These 32 T cell receptor beta chains were sequenced from one sample in a study of blood T cell repertoires in COVID-19. The assay was immunoSEQ multiplex PCR, and TCRdb's table has in-frame clones only and misses some. The sample shows roughly 86,000 clones, just under 85% of them seen only once. The sequenced sample was peripheral blood. The receptors originated from a man aged 45 to 65 with acute or convalescent COVID-19.

This sequence joins TRBV19 and TRBJ2-7; TRBD2 matches 13 bases. This CDR3 region has 15 residues. The V gene's germline CDR1 is LNHDA and CDR2 SQIVND (reference sequence). V was pared by 7 bases and J by 2 bases, with 5 bases of the junction left unmatched. CDR3 amino acids: CASNTGTSGTYEQYF. Here the CDR3 DNA reads TGTGCCAGTAATACCGGGACTAGCGGGACCTACGAGCAGTACTTC.

The V gene is TRBV7-2, the J gene TRBJ1-3; D is ambiguous. V was cut by 2 bases and J by 2 bases, with 10 bases left in between. The CDR3 runs 15 residues. Germline lookup yields CDR1 SGHTA and CDR2 FQGNSA. In DNA, the CDR3 is TGTGCCAGCAGCTTACTCTCCGGGACTGGAAACACCATATATTTT. The encoded protein is CASSLLSGTGNTIYF.

V gene TRBV6-2 or TRBV6-3 combines with J gene TRBJ1-2, with 9 bases that match TRBD1. V trimming: 6 bases; J trimming: 5 bases; junction bases outside the gene matches: 7. This CDR3 has 14 residues. Looked up from germline, CDR1 is MNHEY and CDR2 is SVGEGT. CDR3 loop: CASSGQGPFYGYTF. The CDR3 DNA follows: TGTGCCAGCAGCGGACAGGGGCCCTTTTATGGCTACACCTTC.

This rearrangement joins TRBV11-3 to TRBJ2-2; TRBD1 matches at 8 bases. This CDR3 spans 15 amino acids. Per germline, CDR1 SGHNT and CDR2 YENEEA. With 0 bases clipped from V and 7 bases from J, the junction kept 4 bases outside the gene matches. The CDR3 is CASSLEQGAGGELFF. CDR3 nucleotides: TGTGCCAGCAGCTTAGAGCAGGGGGCCGGCGGGGAGCTGTTTTTT.

This chain connects TRBV28 to TRBJ1-4; possibly TRBD1 for D (5 bases). Germline CDR1 MDHEN, CDR2 SYDVKM. This CDR3 has 13 amino acids. The germline V and J ends were trimmed by 8 bases and 3 bases, with 10 bases remaining between them. As DNA, the CDR3 is TGTGCCAGCGGGGGGGGTGCTAATGAAAAACTGTTTTTT. Translated: CASGGGANEKLFF.

The chain recombines TRBV9 with TRBJ2-5; 10 bases fit TRBD1. The V segment lost 0 bases and the J segment 5 bases; nucleotides outside the gene matches: 7. The CDR3 covers 16 residues. Germline V lookup: CDR1 SGDLS, CDR2 YYNGEE. The CDR3 nucleotides are TGTGCCAGCAGCGTAGTGGGGACAGGGGCGGCGGAGACCCAGTACTTC. Translation gives CASSVVGTGAAETQYF.

The chain is built from TRBV27 and TRBJ2-7; D is perhaps TRBD2 (5 bases). Trimming left V 5 bases short and J 6 bases short, with 14 bases between. From germline, CDR1 is MNHEY and CDR2 SMNVEV (reference sequence). CDR3 size: 13 residues. This CDR3 reads CASSQRRWGEQYF. Here the CDR3 DNA reads TGTGCCAGCAGTCAGAGGAGGTGGGGCGAGCAGTACTTC.

This chain connects TRBV19 to TRBJ2-5; 9 bases align to TRBD1. V gave up 3 bases and J gave up 5 bases; unmatched junction bases: 10. The germline V gene encodes CDR1 LNHDA and CDR2 SQIVND (reference sequence). The CDR3 has 16 amino acids. The CDR3 sequence is CASSMSPGQGRETQYF. The CDR3 DNA reads TGTGCCAGTAGTATGTCCCCGGGACAGGGAAGGGAGACCCAGTACTTC.

This clone was counted a few times. The chain couples TRBV7-9 to TRBJ2-1; 8 positions match TRBD2. With V trimmed by 5 bases and J by 2 bases, 5 bases remained unmatched. Germline V CDR1 and CDR2: SEHNR, FQNEAQ (reference sequence). The CDR3 contains 15 residues. As DNA, the CDR3 is TGTGCCAGCAGCCTAGGGCGGGGGGCCTACAATGAGCAGTTCTTC. Protein product: CASSLGRGAYNEQFF.

The gene calls are TRBV6-2 or TRBV6-3 and TRBJ2-2; D may be TRBD2 (5 bases). This CDR3 contains 15 residues. The V gene lost 2 bases and the J gene lost 3 bases, with 10 bases spanning the gap. In germline, CDR1 is MNHEY, CDR2 SVGEGT. CDR3 residues: CASSYDEGYTGELFF. The CDR3 region has the DNA TGTGCCAGCAGTTACGATGAGGGCTACACCGGGGAGCTGTTTTTT.

This clone has just a few counts. This chain links TRBV24-1 with TRBJ2-2, with D unresolved. Trimming removed 9 bases from V and 0 bases from J, with 7 bases in between. Per germline, CDR1 KGHDR and CDR2 SFDVKD. This CDR3 is 13 amino acids long. The CDR3 DNA reads TGTGCCACCGTAGATACGAACACCGGGGAGCTGTTTTTT. It translates to CATVDTNTGELFF.

This sequence joins TRBV27 and TRBJ2-3; 15 bases agree with TRBD2. Germline CDR1 MNHEY, CDR2 SMNVEV (reference sequence). This CDR3 has 17 amino acids. V lost 4 bases and J lost 1; bases outside the gene matches: 3. CDR3 sequence reads: CASSSRTSGGGTDTQYF. The DNA of the CDR3 is TGTGCCAGCAGTTCAAGGACTAGCGGGGGGGGCACAGATACGCAGTATTTT.

The genes are TRBV11-2 and TRBJ2-3; TRBD1 might be the D (6 bases). The CDR3 loop spans 15 amino acids. CDR1 and CDR2 from the germline V gene are SGHAT and FQNNGV. V was cut by 0 bases and J by 5 bases, with 12 bases left in between. DNA of the CDR3: TGTGCCAGCAGCTTAGACTGGGACACAGTAGATACGCAGTATTTT. Residues: CASSLDWDTVDTQYF.

The chain carries TRBV12-2 and TRBJ2-1; TRBD1 is the table's D call and was not checked against the DNA. TRBV12-2 is marked as a pseudogene. This CDR3 is 17 amino acids long. The CDR3: CASRLVIRDRGYNEQFF. The DNA for the CDR3 is TGTGCAAGTCGCTTAGTGATCCGGGACAGGGGATACAATGAGCAGTTCTTC.

The chain recombines TRBV6-2 or TRBV6-3 with TRBJ1-5; a weak D match, TRBD1 (5 bases). V dropped 3 bases and J dropped 4 bases, with 13 bases sitting between them. The CDR3 has 15 amino acids. In germline, CDR1 is MNHEY, CDR2 SVGEGT. CDR3 residues: CASSYNRLGNQPQHF. As DNA, the CDR3 is TGTGCCAGCAGTTATAACAGGTTGGGAAATCAGCCCCAGCATTTT.

The rearrangement links TRBV7-2 to TRBJ2-3; D is possibly TRBD2 (5 bases). The germline gives CDR1 SGHTA, CDR2 FQGNSA. This CDR3 contains 15 residues. V lost 5 bases and J 2 bases, leaving 14 bases between the germline ends. CDR3 in amino acids: CASSKGLLNTDTQYF. The CDR3 region has the DNA TGTGCCAGCAGCAAAGGACTCTTGAACACAGATACGCAGTATTTT.

The chain carries TRBV7-2 and TRBJ1-1; D is unresolved. The V end lost 2 bases, the J end lost 1 base, and 11 bases lay between the germline ends. The CDR3 has 15 amino acids. Germline V gene lookup returns CDR1 SGHTA and CDR2 FQGNSA. CDR3 loop: CASSLMGSSNTEAFF. The DNA for the CDR3 is TGTGCCAGCAGCTTAATGGGCAGCTCGAACACTGAAGCTTTCTTT.

V is TRBV28 and J is TRBJ2-7; 8 bases agree with TRBD2. This CDR3 spans 14 amino acids. Germline V gene sequence: CDR1 MDHEN, CDR2 SYDVKM. V lost 4 bases to trimming and J lost 7 bases; unmatched junction nucleotides: 9. The CDR3 loop reads CASSSPGGPEEQYF. The CDR3 nucleotides read TGTGCCAGCAGTTCTCCGGGAGGGCCCGAGGAGCAGTACTTC. The full variable domain, completed using reference TRBV28 and TRBJ2-7, is DVKVTQSSRYLVKRTGEKVFLECVQDMDHENMFWYRQDPGLGLRLIYFSYDVKMKEKGDIPEGYSVSREKKERFSLILESASTNQTSMYLCASSSPGGPEEQYFGPGTRLTVT.

This clone showed up just a few times. The V and J genes are TRBV4-3 and TRBJ1-3, with D unresolved. The germline V gene has CDR1 LGHNA and CDR2 YSLEER. This CDR3 is 15 amino acids long. Trimming pared 1 base from V and 0 bases from J, leaving 7 bases between. The CDR3 region has the DNA TGCGCCAGCAGCCAAGTCTACAGCTCTGGAAACACCATATATTTT. Encoded protein: CASSQVYSSGNTIYF.

The chain has TRBV4-3 and TRBJ2-6, with TRBD2 matching 9 bases. This CDR3 spans 17 amino acids. V shed 0 bases and J 4 bases; nucleotides not matched to a gene: 4. CDR1 LGHNA and CDR2 YSLEER come from the germline V gene. Here the CDR3 DNA reads TGCGCCAGCAGCCAAGATCGCGGGGGGGCCGGGGCCAACGTCCTGACTTTC. Translation: CASSQDRGGAGANVLTF.

The chain uses TRBV7-2 and TRBJ2-7; D gene unclear. CDR1 is SGHTA, CDR2 FQGNSA, per germline. V was cut by 4 bases and J by 3 bases, with 10 bases left in between. This CDR3 is 13 amino acids long. In DNA, the CDR3 is TGTGCCAGCAGCTCCCCCCCCCGCTACGAGCAGTACTTC. Amino acid sequence: CASSSPPRYEQYF.

The J gene is TRBJ2-5, the V gene TRBV2; 8 bases fit TRBD1. Trimming at V came to 7 bases and at J to 14 bases, leaving 12 bases not matched to a gene. The germline V gene encodes CDR1 SNHLY and CDR2 FYNNEI. This CDR3 has 12 amino acids. The CDR3 protein is CASTKTGDRSYF. The CDR3 DNA reads as TGTGCCAGCACCAAAACGGGGGACAGGAGCTACTTC.

The chain recombines TRBV19 with TRBJ1-1; 7 bases map to TRBD1. Germline V lookup: CDR1 LNHDA, CDR2 SQIVND (reference sequence). V shed 5 bases, J shed 6 bases, and the junction held 15 bases outside the gene matches. The CDR3 length is 16 residues. For the CDR3, the DNA is TGTGCCAGTAGTCGACGACAGGGTGAGGGACACGCTGAAGCTTTCTTT. Translating it yields CASSRRQGEGHAEAFF.

In its sample, this clone was seen a few times. This sequence joins TRBV7-2 and TRBJ1-2, with a weak D call TRBD1 (6 bases). V was shortened by 1 base and J by 3 bases, with 12 bases between the two germline ends. This CDR3 has 15 residues. Germline CDR1 reads SGHTA; CDR2 reads FQGNSA. The DNA of the CDR3 is TGTGCCAGCAGCTTAGTGGTGGGGGCCGACTATGGCTACACCTTC. Translated: CASSLVVGADYGYTF.

The J gene is TRBJ2-3, the V gene TRBV19; a weak D match, TRBD2 (6 bases). Germline V gene lookup returns CDR1 LNHDA and CDR2 SQIVND (reference sequence). The CDR3 covers 18 residues. Between the trimmed V and J ends, which lost 6 bases and 6 bases, there was a span of 28 bases. Here the CDR3 DNA reads TGTGCCAGTAGCCTCCAGGCCCGCGGGACCAACCGCGGGGATACGCAGTATTTT. As protein: CASSLQARGTNRGDTQYF.

V gene TRBV5-1 combines with J gene TRBJ1-4, with 10 bases identical to TRBD1. Trimming took 5 bases from V and 6 from J; bases not matched to a gene: 10. From germline, CDR1 is SGHRS and CDR2 YFSETQ. CDR3 size: 16 residues. CDR3 sequence reads: CASSPGPGQGDEKLFF. The CDR3 DNA follows: TGCGCCAGCAGTCCAGGCCCAGGACAGGGGGATGAAAAACTGTTTTTT.

J is TRBJ2-2 and V is TRBV2; TRBD2 matches 10 bases. The V segment lost 7 bases and the J segment 3 bases; nucleotides outside the gene matches: 2. CDR1 and CDR2 from the germline V gene are SNHLY and FYNNEI. The CDR3 runs 14 residues. The CDR3 coding sequence is TGTGCCAGCAAGGGGACTAGCGACACCGGGGAGCTGTTTTTT. The encoded protein is CASKGTSDTGELFF.

The chain joins TRBV29-1 to TRBJ1-2; D not certain. This CDR3 is built from 12 residues. Looked up from germline, CDR1 is SQVTM and CDR2 is ANQGSEA. Trimming removed 6 bases at V and 7 bases at J, with 15 bases between. The chain's CDR3 is CSVAHPGFGYTF. CDR3 DNA sequence: TGCAGCGTCGCCCATCCCGGGTTTGGCTACACCTTC.

V gene TRBV7-6 combines with J gene TRBJ2-5, with D perhaps matching TRBD1 (6 bases). Trimming removed 5 bases from V and 2 bases from J, with 15 bases in between. Germline CDR1 SGHVS, CDR2 FNYEAQ. This CDR3 is built from 15 residues. This CDR3 reads CASSVRLGAQETQYF. CDR3 nucleotides: TGTGCCAGCAGCGTCCGACTGGGGGCACAAGAGACCCAGTACTTC.

For the CDR3, the DNA is TGTGCCAGCAGTTTAGTCAGCGCCGGGGGGACAGGGAGACAGACCCAGTACTTC. It encodes CASSLVSAGGTGRQTQYF. V is TRBV27 and J is TRBJ2-5, with TRBD1 identical over 9 bases. Per germline, CDR1 MNHEY and CDR2 SMNVEV (reference sequence). The CDR3 runs to 18 residues. V lost 2 bases and J lost 6; bases outside the gene matches: 16.

The gene calls are TRBV7-2 and TRBJ2-1; tentatively, D is TRBD1 (5 bases). CDR1 is SGHTA, CDR2 FQGNSA, per germline. V was clipped by 6 bases and J by 4 bases, with 13 bases between them. The CDR3 runs 14 residues. CDR3 protein: CASRLIPGYNEQFF. CDR3 coding DNA: TGTGCCAGCAGACTCATCCCAGGGTACAATGAGCAGTTCTTC.

This clone has more than one count but fewer than ten. V gene TRBV28 combines with J gene TRBJ1-2; D is ambiguous. CDR1 and CDR2 (germline): MDHEN, SYDVKM. The CDR3 covers 13 residues. V lost 0 bases and J lost 7, with 9 bases in between. The CDR3 DNA is TGTGCCAGCAGTTTATGGACTGCCCCTGGCTACACCTTC. It yields the protein CASSLWTAPGYTF.